This entry is about one T cell receptor (beta chain). This sample is drawn from a study of cytomegalovirus exposure and HLA in healthy donors. Though nominally healthy at sampling, donors likely had unrecorded immune exposures. It was with 60 Vbeta and 13 Jbeta primers that the PCR ran. Profiled with immunoSEQ multiplex PCR; TCRdb holds only in-frame clones, not every one. The table records more than 55,000 clones, roughly four fifths of them present only once. The sequencing sample was made of PBMCs. The source is a man between 25 and 39 years old in good health and CMV-seronegative.

CDR3 sequence (DNA): TGTGCCAGCAGTCCAACAGGGGGCACTGAAGCTTTCTTT. This translates into CASSPTGGTEAFF. The rearrangement links TRBV27 to TRBJ1-1; 8 bases are shared with TRBD1. V dropped 5 bases and J dropped 4; count of bases not matched to a gene: 3. Per the germline V gene, CDR1 is MNHEY and CDR2 is SMNVEV (reference sequence). This CDR3 spans 13 amino acids.